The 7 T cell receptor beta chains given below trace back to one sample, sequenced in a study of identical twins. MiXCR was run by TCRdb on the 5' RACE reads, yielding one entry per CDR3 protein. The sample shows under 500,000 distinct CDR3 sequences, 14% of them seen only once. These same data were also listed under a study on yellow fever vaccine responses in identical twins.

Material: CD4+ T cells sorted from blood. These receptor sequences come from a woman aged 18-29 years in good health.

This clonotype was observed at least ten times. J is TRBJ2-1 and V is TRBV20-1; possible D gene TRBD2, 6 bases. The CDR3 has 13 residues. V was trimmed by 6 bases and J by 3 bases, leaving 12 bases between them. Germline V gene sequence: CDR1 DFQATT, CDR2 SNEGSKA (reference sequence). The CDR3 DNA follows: TGCAGTGCCTTAGCGGACCGCTACAATGAGCAGTTCTTC. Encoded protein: CSALADRYNEQFF.

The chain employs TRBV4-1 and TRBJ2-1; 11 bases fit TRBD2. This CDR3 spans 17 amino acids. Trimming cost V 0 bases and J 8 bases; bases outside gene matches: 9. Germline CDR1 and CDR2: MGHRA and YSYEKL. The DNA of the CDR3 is TGCGCCAGCAGCCAAGACGGGTTAGCGGGGGGGCGGGATGAGCAGTTCTTC. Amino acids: CASSQDGLAGGRDEQFF.

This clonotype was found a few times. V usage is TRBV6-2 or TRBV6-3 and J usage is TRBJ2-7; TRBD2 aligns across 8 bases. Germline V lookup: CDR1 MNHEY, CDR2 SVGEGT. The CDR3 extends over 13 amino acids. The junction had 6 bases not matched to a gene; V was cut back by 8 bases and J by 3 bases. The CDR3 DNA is TGTGCCAGCGCCGGGACTAGTCTCTACGAGCAGTACTTC. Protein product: CASAGTSLYEQYF.

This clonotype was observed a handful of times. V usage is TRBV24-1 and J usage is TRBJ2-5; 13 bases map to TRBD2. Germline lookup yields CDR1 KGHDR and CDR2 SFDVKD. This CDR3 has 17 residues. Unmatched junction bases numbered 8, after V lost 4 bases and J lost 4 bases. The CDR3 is CATSDPPGLAGVETQYF. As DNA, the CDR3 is TGTGCCACCAGTGACCCGCCCGGACTAGCGGGAGTAGAGACCCAGTACTTC.

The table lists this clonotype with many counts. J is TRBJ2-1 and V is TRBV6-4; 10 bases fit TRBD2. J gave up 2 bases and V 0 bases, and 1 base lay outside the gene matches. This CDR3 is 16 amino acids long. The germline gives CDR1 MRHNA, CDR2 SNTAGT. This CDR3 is CASSDSSGGAYNEQFF. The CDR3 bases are TGTGCCAGCAGTGACTCGAGCGGGGGGGCCTACAATGAGCAGTTCTTC.

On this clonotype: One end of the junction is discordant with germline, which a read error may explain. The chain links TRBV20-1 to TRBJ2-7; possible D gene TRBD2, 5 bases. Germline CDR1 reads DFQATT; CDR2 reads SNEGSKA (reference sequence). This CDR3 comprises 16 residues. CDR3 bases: TGCTGTGCTAGAGATCGACTAACAAAATCCTTCGGCGAGCAGTACTTC. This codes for CCARDRLTKSFGEQYF.

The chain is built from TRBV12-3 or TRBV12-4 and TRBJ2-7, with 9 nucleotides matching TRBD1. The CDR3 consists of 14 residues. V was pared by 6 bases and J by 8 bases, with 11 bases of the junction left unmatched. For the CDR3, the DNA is TGTGCCAGCAGACTGACAGGGGGTGCCCTTCAGCAGTACTTC. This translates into CASRLTGGALQQYF.